This entry is about one T cell receptor beta chain. From germline, CDR1 is SGDLS and CDR2 YYNGEE. The V end lost 2 bases, the J end lost 4 bases, and 16 bases lay between the germline ends. This CDR3 comprises 15 residues. PCR was performed a second time for about 7 to 11 cycles using a sample-barcoded 5' primer and a J-beta primer mix. MiXCR, run by TCRdb on the 5' RACE reads, gives a single entry per CDR3 protein. Of fewer than 1,200,000 distinct CDR3 sequences in the sample, approximately 26% were seen once. The data derive from a study of blood T cells in healthy people across ages. The same data also went into a second study, on T cells of mothers and their children.

The sequence was obtained from a girl aged 2 to 10 in good health. What was sequenced was blood. The chain uses TRBV9 and TRBJ2-7; D not certain. The CDR3 nucleotides read TGTGCCAGCAGCGTGGGTTATCTCCTGGAATACGAGCAGTACTTC. Residues: CASSVGYLLEYEQYF. The full variable domain, in which reference TRBV9 and TRBJ2-7 provide the parts outside the CDR3, is DSGVTQTPKHLITATGQRVTLRCSPRSGDLSVYWYQQSLDQGLQFLIQYYNGEERAKGNILERFSAQQFPDLHSELNLSSLELGDSALYFCASSVGYLLEYEQYFGPGTRLTVT.